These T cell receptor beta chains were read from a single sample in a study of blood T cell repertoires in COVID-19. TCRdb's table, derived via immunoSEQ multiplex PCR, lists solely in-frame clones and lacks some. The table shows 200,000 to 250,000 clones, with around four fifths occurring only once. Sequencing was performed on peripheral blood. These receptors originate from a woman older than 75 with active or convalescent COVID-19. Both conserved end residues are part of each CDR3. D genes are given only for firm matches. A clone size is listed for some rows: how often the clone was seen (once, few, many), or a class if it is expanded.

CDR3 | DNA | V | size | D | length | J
CASSSSGGLYNEQFF | TGTGCCAGCAGTTCCTCGGGGGGGTTATACAATGAGCAGTTCTTC | TRBV27 | - | TRBD2 | 15 | TRBJ2-1
CASRRSGQETQYF | TGTGCCAGCAGAAGGAGCGGACAAGAGACCCAGTACTTC | TRBV28 | - | - | 13 | TRBJ2-5
CASSIRPDNQETQYF | TGTGCCAGCAGTATTCGCCCGGACAACCAAGAGACCCAGTACTTC | TRBV27 | - | - | 15 | TRBJ2-5
CASSLDRGYFSNQPQHF | TGTGCCAGCAGCTTAGACAGGGGATACTTTAGCAATCAGCCCCAGCATTTT | TRBV7-2 | - | TRBD1 | 17 | TRBJ1-5
CASSSRGALNEQFF | TGTGCCAGCAGTAGCAGGGGGGCCTTGAATGAGCAGTTCTTC | TRBV2 | once | - | 14 | TRBJ2-1
CASSPTQGEAFF | TGTGCCAGCTCACCGACTCAGGGAGAAGCTTTCTTT | TRBV18 | - | - | 12 | TRBJ1-1
CASSQGLASGKETQYF | TGTGCCAGCAGCCAAGGGCTTGCTAGCGGAAAAGAGACCCAGTACTTC | TRBV14 | - | TRBD2 | 16 | TRBJ2-5
CAWSGLAGIVDTQYF | TGTGCCTGGAGTGGACTAGCGGGAATTGTAGATACGCAGTATTTT | TRBV30 | once | TRBD2 | 15 | TRBJ2-3
CASSRTGQGVLYEQYF | TGTGCCAGCAGCCGTACGGGACAGGGAGTTCTCTACGAGCAGTACTTC | TRBV7-3 | few | TRBD1 | 16 | TRBJ2-7
CASSVGVPSGRDTGELFF | TGTGCCAGCAGCGTCGGGGTGCCTAGCGGGAGGGACACCGGGGAGCTGTTTTTT | TRBV9 | - | TRBD2 | 18 | TRBJ2-2
CASSRTGGLFEQYF | TGTGCCAGCAGCAGGACAGGAGGTCTCTTCGAGCAGTACTTC | TRBV6-5 | - | TRBD1 | 14 | TRBJ2-7
CASSTQLAGGLGTQYF | TGTGCCAGCAGTACACAACTAGCGGGGGGCCTAGGGACCCAGTACTTC | TRBV28 | - | TRBD2 | 16 | TRBJ2-5
CAWSNSRSANYGYTF | TGTGCCTGGAGTAACAGCAGGTCCGCTAACTATGGCTACACCTTC | TRBV30 | once | - | 15 | TRBJ1-2
CASSLEAAGQGFRQYF | TGTGCCAGCAGCTTGGAGGCAGCGGGACAGGGGTTTAGGCAGTACTTC | TRBV5-6 | - | TRBD1 | 16 | TRBJ2-7
CASSPGLGGTDTQYF | TGTGCCAGCAGCCCCGGACTAGGAGGCACAGATACGCAGTATTTT | TRBV7-3 | - | TRBD2 | 15 | TRBJ2-3